The 25 T cell receptor beta chains reported below all come from one sample, sequenced in a study of control samples from healthy donors and cancer patients. Generated by immunoSEQ multiplex PCR, the TCRdb table keeps only in-frame clones and is missing some. Among about 98,000 clones, roughly 83% were seen once, and the ten largest hold about 10%. Sequences were obtained from blood. These receptors all stem from a woman aged 25 to 45 in good health.

The chain is built from TRBV30 and TRBJ2-7; D gene ambiguous. Trimming stripped 2 bases from V and 6 bases from J, with 14 bases between. This CDR3 has 13 residues. Germline loops: CDR1 GTSNPN, CDR2 SVGIG (reference sequence). The CDR3: CAWSRQLGLEQYF. CDR3 sequence (DNA): TGTGCCTGGAGTCGGCAGTTGGGCCTCGAGCAGTACTTC.

The chain couples TRBV2 to TRBJ1-5; TRBD1 aligns across 7 bases. Germline CDR1 reads SNHLY; CDR2 reads FYNNEI. The CDR3 has 15 amino acids. The V segment lost 4 bases and the J segment 3 bases; nucleotides outside the gene matches: 6. CDR3 loop: CASSGGTANNQPQHF. In DNA form, the CDR3 reads TGTGCCAGCAGTGGAGGGACAGCGAACAATCAGCCCCAGCATTTT.

The chain has TRBV2 and TRBJ2-1, with unresolved D. The CDR3 consists of 13 residues. The ends were cut back, 7 bases at V and 2 bases at J, with 9 bases in the middle. Germline assignment: CDR1 SNHLY and CDR2 FYNNEI. For the CDR3, the DNA is TGTGCCAGCACTCGACAAACCTACAATGAGCAGTTCTTC. It encodes CASTRQTYNEQFF.

The chain joins TRBV12-5 to TRBJ1-1; 7 bases fit TRBD1. Germline CDR1 reads LGHNT; CDR2 reads FRNRAP. Unmatched junction bases numbered 11, after V lost 1 base and J lost 3 bases. CDR3 length: 17 amino acids. The CDR3 sequence is CASGLAGTARGHTEAFF. In DNA, the CDR3 is TGTGCTAGTGGTTTGGCCGGGACAGCGAGGGGGCACACTGAAGCTTTCTTT.

This clone was seen only a few times. This sequence joins TRBV10-3 and TRBJ1-1, with D unresolved. CDR3 length: 12 residues. Trimming left V 7 bases short and J 1 base short, with 7 bases between. Germline values: CDR1 ENHRY, CDR2 SYGVKD. CDR3 sequence: CAINNPNTEAFF. The CDR3 DNA sequence: TGTGCCATCAATAACCCGAACACTGAAGCTTTCTTT.

The chain has TRBV10-2 and TRBJ2-3, with 7 bases identical to TRBD2. After removal of 6 bases from V and 7 bases from J, the junction contained 4 bases not matched to a gene. The CDR3 is 12 residues long. Per the germline V gene, CDR1 is WSHSY and CDR2 is SAAADI. The CDR3, as DNA: TGCGCCAGCAGGGGGGGGGAGCATACGCAGTATTTT. Its protein product is CASRGGEHTQYF.

The chain has TRBV18 and TRBJ1-2; 9 nucleotides align to TRBD1. The germline V gene has CDR1 KGHSH and CDR2 LQKENI. Trimming at V came to 6 bases and at J to 3 bases, leaving 8 bases not matched to a gene. The CDR3 length is 15 residues. CDR3 DNA: TGTGCCAGCTCCCCTTACAGGGGGCATGACTATGGCTACACCTTC. It yields the protein CASSPYRGHDYGYTF.

This chain joins TRBV7-2 and TRBJ1-2; 9 bases are a match to TRBD1. CDR1 and CDR2 from the germline V gene are SGHTA and FQGNSA. V shed 5 bases and J 5 bases; nucleotides not matched to a gene: 9. CDR3 length equals 15 residues. DNA of the CDR3: TGTGCCAGCAGCCGTAGGACAGGGGAAAGTTATGGCTACACCTTC. Its protein product is CASSRRTGESYGYTF.

The chain has TRBV9 and TRBJ1-6; unclear D gene. Germline-derived CDR1 and CDR2 are SGDLS and YYNGEE. Between the trimmed V and J ends, which lost 6 bases and 3 bases, there was a span of 13 bases. The CDR3 is made up of 15 amino acids. The CDR3 loop is CASNRDPGYNSPLHF. CDR3 bases: TGTGCCAGCAATCGCGATCCCGGCTATAATTCACCCCTCCACTTT.

The chain couples TRBV30 to TRBJ2-5; TRBD2 agrees at 15 bases. The length of the CDR3 is 15 residues. The trim removed 7 bases at V and 5 bases at J, leaving 8 bases unmatched. The V gene's germline CDR1 is GTSNPN and CDR2 SVGIG (reference sequence). The CDR3 sequence is CAFRTSGGAGETQYF. The CDR3 nucleotides are TGTGCCTTCAGGACTAGCGGGGGGGCCGGGGAGACCCAGTACTTC.

The V and J genes are TRBV5-1 and TRBJ1-3; D possibly corresponds to TRBD1 (5 bases). V lost 1 base and J lost 4, with 12 bases in between. This CDR3 has 15 amino acids. From germline, CDR1 is SGHRS and CDR2 YFSETQ. CDR3 in amino acids: CASSLRGPQGNTIYF. CDR3 nucleotide sequence: TGCGCCAGCAGCTTGAGGGGCCCTCAGGGAAACACCATATATTTT.

CDR3 nucleotides: TGTGCCAGCAGCTTGGGGGGGGACAGGCGGTATACGCAGTATTTT. Protein: CASSLGGDRRYTQYF. The chain couples TRBV7-9 to TRBJ2-3, with a weak D call TRBD1 (8 bases). The CDR3 has 15 amino acids. Trimming removed 3 bases from V and 7 bases from J, with 17 bases in between. The germline gives CDR1 SEHNR, CDR2 FQNEAQ (reference sequence).

The CDR3 DNA follows: TGTGCCAGCAGCGTAGTACAGGGTTTGAACACTGAAGCTTTCTTT. Residues: CASSVVQGLNTEAFF. The V and J genes are TRBV13 and TRBJ1-1; the D gene is possibly TRBD1 (6 bases). This CDR3 is 15 amino acids long. Trimming removed 5 bases at V and 0 bases at J, with 13 bases between. Per germline, CDR1 PRHDT and CDR2 FYEKMQ (reference sequence).

The table lists this clone with a few counts. This rearrangement joins TRBV19 to TRBJ2-7; D may match TRBD1 or TRBD2 (5 bases each). The CDR3 length is 11 residues. Per germline, CDR1 LNHDA and CDR2 SQIVND (reference sequence). The V end lost 4 bases, the J end lost 9 bases, and 10 bases lay between the germline ends. The CDR3 DNA reads as TGTGCCAGTAGTACCGCAGGGAGGCAGTACTTC. Amino acids: CASSTAGRQYF.

This clone has only one observation. The chain has TRBV7-2 and TRBJ1-1; D unclear. This CDR3 region has 13 residues. Trimming pared 2 bases from V and 3 bases from J, leaving 7 bases between. Germline V gives CDR1 SGHTA, CDR2 FQGNSA. The CDR3 region has the DNA TGTGCCAGCAGCTTATATTCGGACACTGAAGCTTTCTTT. It is translated as CASSLYSDTEAFF. Together with reference TRBV7-2 and TRBJ1-1, the CDR3 gives the full variable domain: GAGVSQSPSNKVTEKGKDVELRCDPISGHTALYWYRQSLGQGLEFLIYFQGNSAPDKSGLPSDRFSAERTGGSVSTLTIQRTQQEDSAVYLCASSLYSDTEAFFGQGTRLTVV.

This clone has a count of ten or more. The chain has TRBV4-1 and TRBJ2-2, with 9 bases lining up with TRBD2. CDR3 length equals 17 residues. Trimming cost V 0 bases and J 5 bases; bases outside gene matches: 7. The germline CDR1 and CDR2 sequences are MGHRA and YSYEKL. CDR3 protein: CASSQEGLAGSTGELFF. The CDR3 DNA reads as TGCGCCAGCAGCCAAGAGGGCCTAGCGGGGAGTACCGGGGAGCTGTTTTTT.

The rearrangement links TRBV19 to TRBJ1-5, with 8 bases matching TRBD1. J gave up 5 bases and V 6 bases, and 6 bases lay outside the gene matches. CDR1 and CDR2 (germline): LNHDA, SQIVND (reference sequence). The CDR3 covers 14 residues. The CDR3 nucleotides are TGTGCCAGTAGGGTTGACAGGGGCGATCAGCCCCAGCATTTT. Residues: CASRVDRGDQPQHF. The variable domain in full, completed from reference TRBV19 and TRBJ1-5, reads DGGITQSPKYLFRKEGQNVTLSCEQNLNHDAMYWYRQDPGQGLRLIYYSQIVNDFQKGDIAEGYSVSREKKESFPLTVTSAQKNPTAFYLCASRVDRGDQPQHFGDGTRLSIL.

J is TRBJ1-6 and V is TRBV19; D is perhaps TRBD1 (5 bases). Germline CDR1 is LNHDA and CDR2 is SQIVND (reference sequence). V shed 6 bases and J shed 7 bases, with 16 bases lying between them. The CDR3 is 15 amino acids. Written as DNA, the CDR3 is TGTGCCAGTAGCGAACGGGACTCTCGGAATTCACCCCTCCACTTT. Translated: CASSERDSRNSPLHF. Combining the CDR3 with reference TRBV19 and TRBJ1-6 gives the whole variable domain DGGITQSPKYLFRKEGQNVTLSCEQNLNHDAMYWYRQDPGQGLRLIYYSQIVNDFQKGDIAEGYSVSREKKESFPLTVTSAQKNPTAFYLCASSERDSRNSPLHFGNGTRLTVT.

J is TRBJ1-5 and V is TRBV6-1; D uncertain. Germline V gene sequence: CDR1 MNHNS, CDR2 SASEGT. CDR3 length: 11 residues. The V end was cut by 2 bases, the J end by 7 bases, with 3 bases between. DNA for the CDR3: TGTGCCAGCAGTGAATCCCAGCCCCAGCATTTT. Translated: CASSESQPQHF.

The chain combines TRBV6-6 with TRBJ2-5; D unresolved. The CDR3 runs to 14 residues. V was clipped by 6 bases and J by 2 bases, with 13 bases between them. Germline V gives CDR1 MNHNY, CDR2 SVGAGI (reference sequence). CDR3 sequence (DNA): TGTGCCAGCAGCGACTGGGGTCTACAAGAGACCCAGTACTTC. Translation gives CASSDWGLQETQYF.

The rearrangement links TRBV5-6 to TRBJ1-1; D unresolved. The CDR3 is 14 residues long. The V end lost 3 bases, the J end lost 2 bases, and 11 bases lay between the germline ends. Germline CDR1 reads SGHDT; CDR2 reads YYEEEE. This CDR3 is CASSSRRPNTEAFF. CDR3 nucleotides: TGTGCCAGCAGCTCCAGACGGCCTAACACTGAAGCTTTCTTT.

V is TRBV18 and J is TRBJ2-5; no clear D gene. CDR1 is KGHSH and CDR2 is LQKENI in the germline V gene. The germline V and J ends were trimmed by 5 bases and 1 base, with 8 bases remaining between them. The CDR3 consists of 13 residues. The CDR3 DNA reads as TGTGCCAGCTCAGGTAGCCGCCAAGAGACCCAGTACTTC. Translated, it gives CASSGSRQETQYF.

The chain recombines TRBV25-1 with TRBJ2-6; D remains ambiguous. The germline V and J ends were trimmed by 1 base and 4 bases, with 11 bases remaining between them. CDR3 length equals 16 residues. Per germline, CDR1 MGHDK and CDR2 SYGVNS. DNA of the CDR3: TGTGCCAGCAGTGAATTGAGTCGTTCGGGGGCCAACGTCCTGACTTTC. Translated: CASSELSRSGANVLTF.

The chain links TRBV12-3 or TRBV12-4 to TRBJ2-7, with D possibly being TRBD1 (6 bases). CDR3 length: 13 amino acids. V was pared by 3 bases and J by 6 bases, with 12 bases between. The CDR3 DNA reads TGTGCCAGCAGTTTTCGACAGGTAGGCGAGCAGTACTTC. Translating it yields CASSFRQVGEQYF.

This clone showed up just once. V and J are TRBV11-2 and TRBJ2-1; the match to TRBD2 covers 8 bases. CDR1 is SGHAT, CDR2 FQNNGV, per germline. Unmatched junction bases numbered 2, after V lost 1 base and J lost 3 bases. The length of the CDR3 is 15 residues. The CDR3 DNA sequence: TGTGCCAGCAGCTTAGCGGGGGGGTTCTACAATGAGCAGTTCTTC. This codes for CASSLAGGFYNEQFF.